This T cell receptor beta chain was sequenced for a study of CD8+CD57+ T cells in acquired aplastic anemia. The overall study: Healthy donor sequencing depth: 10 million to 10.8 million CD4+, fewer than 13 million CD8+ reads. Study-wide results and limits: With respect to CD8+ Simpson's diversity, patients and controls did not differ significantly. Overlapping CD8+ CDR3 repertoires of patients and controls contained approximately 28 shared sequences.

The CDR3 is made up of 16 amino acids. The ends lost 4 bases at V and 3 bases at J; junction bases unmatched: 12. This clonotype has at least ten counts. Its antigen is unknown. The use of genomic DNA as template underpinned the TCR beta VDJ and CDR3 profiling. MiXCR, applied by TCRdb to the reads, yields one record per CDR3 protein. The sample includes roughly 130,000 distinct CDR3 sequences, around 48% seen only once; the top ten take roughly 2.7%. Material: sorted CD4+, CD8+, or CD8+CD57+ T cells (not recorded which) from PBMCs. The rearrangement links TRBV12-3 or TRBV12-4 to TRBJ2-7; 7 bases agree with TRBD1. The receptor was isolated from a human donor in good health, serving as a control. The CDR3 region has the DNA TGTGCCAGCAGTTCCCCCCGGGACAGCGCTAGCTACGAGCAGTACTTC. It yields the protein CASSSPRDSASYEQYF.